This T cell receptor (beta chain) originates from a study of blood T cell repertoires in COVID-19. Study-level information: COVID-19 samples from acute and convalescent phases originated in the United States, Italy and Spain. Nucleic acid was either cDNA or gDNA, and it came from T cells, B-cell-depleted T cells, or PBMCs.

Germline V gene sequence: CDR1 LNHDA, CDR2 SQIVND (reference sequence). V was pared by 3 bases and J by 0 bases, with 5 bases of the junction left unmatched. This CDR3 comprises 16 residues. Produced via immunoSEQ multiplex PCR; TCRdb's table is partial and in-frame only. The sample carries around 250,000 clones, approximately 87% recorded once. The TCR sequence derives from a man in his sixties who had recovered from COVID-19. Sequencing was carried out using peripheral blood. The chain has TRBV19 and TRBJ1-1, with 9 bases fitting TRBD1. The CDR3 bases are TGTGCCAGTAGTATGAAAAACAGGGGGCTGAACACTGAAGCTTTCTTT. Residues: CASSMKNRGLNTEAFF.